These 2 T cell receptor beta chains share one sample of origin, sequenced in a study of cytomegalovirus exposure and HLA in healthy donors. The primer mix had 60 Vbeta and 13 Jbeta primers. Generated by immunoSEQ multiplex PCR, the TCRdb table keeps only in-frame clones and is missing some. The sample lists about 100,000 clones; over 65% were seen once. The sample taken for sequencing was PBMCs. Source of these receptors: a middle-aged woman in good health and CMV-seropositive.

The V and J genes are TRBV6-5 and TRBJ1-5, with a possible D match to TRBD1 (6 bases). The V gene's germline CDR1 is MNHEY and CDR2 SVGAGI. The CDR3 runs to 16 residues. Trimming shortened V by 0 bases and J by 2 bases, and 11 bases separated the two germline ends. The CDR3 region is CASSYSGGLGNQPQHF. CDR3 DNA sequence: TGTGCCAGCAGTTACTCGGGGGGGCTGGGCAATCAGCCCCAGCATTTT.

This clone appeared a single time. In nucleotides, the CDR3 is TGCGCCAGCAGCCCATCTTTCAAGACAGGGGGCCGTCGGAACACTGAAGCTTTCTTT. This translates into CASSPSFKTGGRRNTEAFF. This chain connects TRBV4-1 to TRBJ1-1; TRBD1 matches at 10 bases. J lost 1 base, V lost 4 bases, and 15 bases had no gene match. The CDR3 sequence is 19 residues long. Germline assignment: CDR1 MGHRA and CDR2 YSYEKL.